This T cell receptor (beta chain) stems from a study of blood T cell repertoires in COVID-19. Measured with immunoSEQ multiplex PCR; TCRdb has only the in-frame clones, and not every one. This sample has roughly 340,000 clones, with around 87% found just once. The V and J ends lost 8 bases and 1 base, in that order; junction bases with no gene match: 9. The CDR3 spans 17 residues. From germline, CDR1 is LNHDA and CDR2 SQIVND (reference sequence). The sequenced sample consisted of PBMCs or T cells enriched from blood (not recorded which). The clonotype originates from a man aged 40-49 years in a cohort exposed to, infected with or recovered from COVID-19 (not recorded which). The chain carries TRBV19 and TRBJ2-1; TRBD1 matches 12 bases. CDR3 protein: CASGGTGGLRSYNEQFF. As DNA, the CDR3 is TGTGCCAGTGGCGGGACAGGGGGCTTAAGGTCCTACAATGAGCAGTTCTTC.